These T cell receptor beta chains were read from a single sample in a study of blood T cell repertoires in COVID-19. Here immunoSEQ multiplex PCR was the method, and the copy in TCRdb shows in-frame clones only, minus some. The top ten clones hold less than 3.5% of a sample with about 240,000 clones, roughly 80% of them seen once. The material sequenced was peripheral blood. The receptor set was obtained from a woman aged 18-35 years with acute or convalescent COVID-19. CDR3s include the opening cysteine and the closing phenylalanine or tryptophan. D genes are given only for firm matches. Where a row states a size, it is once, few, many or the class of an expanded clone; other rows omit it.

V gene	clone size	D gene	J gene	CDR3 length	CDR3 protein	CDR3 DNA
TRBV21-1	NA	NA	TRBJ2-3	17	CASSKFKRKEGADTQYF	TGTGCCAGCAGCAAATTTAAGAGGAAGGAGGGTGCAGATACGCAGTATTTT
TRBV12-5	NA	NA	TRBJ1-1	16	CASGLGIVAGSTEAFF	TGTGCTAGTGGTCTTGGTATAGTTGCGGGAAGTACTGAAGCTTTCTTT
TRBV30	NA	NA	TRBJ2-5	14	CAWSVWRRGETQYF	TGTGCCTGGAGTGTATGGCGGCGGGGAGAGACCCAGTACTTC
TRBV19	NA	NA	TRBJ2-1	16	CASSIDRGGSYNEQFF	TGTGCCAGTAGTATAGACCGAGGGGGCTCCTACAATGAGCAGTTCTTC
TRBV6-1	NA	TRBD1	TRBJ2-7	16	CASSEVAGTGGNEQYF	TGTGCCAGCAGTGAAGTCGCCGGGACAGGGGGCAACGAGCAGTACTTC
TRBV21-1	NA	NA	TRBJ2-2	16	CASSKWVWRGTGELFF	TGTGCCAGCAGCAAGTGGGTCTGGCGGGGCACCGGGGAGCTGTTTTTT
TRBV19	NA	NA	TRBJ2-3	15	CASSIGITSTDTQYF	TGTGCCAGTAGTATCGGGATAACTAGCACAGATACGCAGTATTTT
TRBV23-1	NA	NA	TRBJ2-1	13	CASSHSRGYEQFF	TGCGCCAGCAGTCACAGTCGCGGCTATGAGCAGTTCTTC
TRBV30	NA	TRBD2	TRBJ2-1	14	CAWETSGRIYEQFF	TGTGCCTGGGAAACTAGCGGGAGGATTTATGAGCAGTTCTTC
TRBV19	NA	TRBD1	TRBJ1-5	17	CASSISGQEYSNQPQHF	TGTGCCAGTAGTATCTCGGGACAGGAGTATAGCAATCAGCCCCAGCATTTT
TRBV7-9	NA	NA	TRBJ1-3	14	CASGPGSSGNTIYF	TGTGCCAGCGGACCGGGGAGCTCTGGAAACACCATATATTTT
TRBV27	NA	TRBD1	TRBJ2-7	15	CASSRDRAYSYEQYF	TGTGCCAGCAGTCGGGACAGGGCTTACTCCTACGAGCAGTACTTC
TRBV27	NA	TRBD1	TRBJ1-2	13	CASREGQFYGYTF	TGTGCCAGCAGGGAGGGACAGTTCTATGGCTACACCTTC
TRBV5-1	NA	TRBD2	TRBJ2-1	19	CASSGGLAGGPSFYNEQFF	TGCGCCAGCAGCGGAGGACTAGCGGGAGGGCCCAGTTTCTACAATGAGCAGTTCTTC
TRBV30	NA	NA	TRBJ1-2	15	CAWSVLLEGYYGYTF	TGTGCCTGGAGTGTACTTCTTGAGGGATACTATGGCTACACCTTC
TRBV2	NA	NA	TRBJ2-1	18	CASSVWVVWGRHDNEQFF	TGTGCCAGCAGCGTATGGGTCGTCTGGGGGAGGCATGACAATGAGCAGTTCTTC
TRBV3-1/TRBV3-2	NA	NA	TRBJ1-5	17	CASSQDSRVYSNQPQHF	TGTGCCAGCAGCCAAGATTCGAGGGTATATAGCAATCAGCCCCAGCATTTT
TRBV19	few	NA	TRBJ2-1	15	CASSADQDYNNEQFF	TGTGCCAGTAGTGCGGACCAGGACTATAACAATGAGCAGTTCTTC
TRBV18	NA	TRBD1	TRBJ1-5	14	CASSATGGNQPQHF	TGTGCCAGCTCCGCGACAGGGGGCAATCAGCCCCAGCATTTT
TRBV7-3	NA	NA	TRBJ2-5	15	CASSPDGGSRETQYF	TGTGCCAGCAGCCCCGACGGGGGTTCCCGGGAGACCCAGTACTTC
TRBV6-2/TRBV6-3	NA	TRBD1	TRBJ1-5	16	CASSYLGQGPRQPQHF	TGTGCCAGCAGTTACTTAGGACAGGGGCCGCGTCAGCCCCAGCATTTT
TRBV12-5	few	NA	TRBJ2-7	15	CASGLVPLASYEQYF	TGTGCTAGTGGTTTGGTCCCCCTAGCGTCATACGAGCAGTACTTC
TRBV11-2	NA	TRBD2	TRBJ2-7	16	CASSLGLAANSYEQYF	TGTGCCAGCAGCTTAGGACTAGCGGCAAATTCCTACGAGCAGTACTTC
TRBV3-1/TRBV3-2	NA	NA	TRBJ1-1	14	CASSQDDKNTEAFF	TGTGCCAGCAGCCAAGACGACAAGAACACTGAAGCTTTCTTT
TRBV19	few	TRBD1	TRBJ1-4	16	CASCQRGQGAGEKLFF	TGTGCCAGTTGCCAAAGAGGACAGGGGGCCGGTGAAAAACTGTTTTTT
TRBV10-3	NA	NA	TRBJ1-5	14	CAISGQKGNQPQHF	TGTGCCATCAGTGGACAGAAAGGCAATCAGCCCCAGCATTTT
TRBV18	NA	TRBD2	TRBJ2-7	16	CASSPRLAGEGDEQYF	TGTGCCAGCTCACCAAGACTAGCGGGAGAGGGAGACGAGCAGTACTTC
TRBV5-5	NA	TRBD2	TRBJ2-1	17	CASSLGLAGDPFYEQFF	TGTGCCAGCAGCTTAGGACTAGCGGGAGACCCTTTCTATGAGCAGTTCTTC
TRBV20-1	NA	NA	TRBJ1-1	12	CSASTGNTEAFF	TGCAGTGCTAGTACAGGGAACACTGAAGCTTTCTTT
TRBV2	NA	NA	TRBJ2-5	10	CAFGGETQYF	TGTGCCTTCGGTGGAGAGACCCAGTACTTC
TRBV19	NA	TRBD1	TRBJ1-2	16	CASSILDRGPGGGYTF	TGTGCCAGTAGTATCTTGGACAGGGGGCCTGGCGGCGGCTACACCTTC